The 24 T cell receptor beta chains presented below share a single source sample, sequenced in a study of blood T cell repertoires in COVID-19. Clones were read by immunoSEQ multiplex PCR, and TCRdb kept only the in-frame ones, dropping some. Here the sample spans 250,000 to 300,000 clones, roughly 91% being singletons. The sample comprised PBMCs or T cells enriched from blood (not recorded which). The receptors originated from a woman in her 40s with acute COVID-19.

The V and J genes are TRBV3-1 (or the pseudogene TRBV3-2) and TRBJ1-2; D call uncertain. V lost 4 bases to trimming and J lost 1 base, with 10 bases between them. Germline V gene sequence: CDR1 LGHDT, CDR2 YNNKEL (reference sequence). The CDR3 spans 14 residues. The CDR3 here is CASSPSGFNYGYTF. As DNA, the CDR3 is TGTGCCAGCAGCCCTTCGGGGTTTAACTATGGCTACACCTTC.

The rearrangement joins TRBV28 to TRBJ2-1, with 7 bases that match TRBD2. This CDR3 has 15 residues. CDR1 and CDR2 (germline): MDHEN, SYDVKM. The V and J ends lost 9 bases and 0 bases, in that order; junction bases with no gene match: 8. The CDR3 is CASLIGGSSYNEQFF. The CDR3 bases are TGTGCCAGTTTGATCGGGGGGAGCTCCTACAATGAGCAGTTCTTC.

This clone was found once. The rearrangement joins TRBV2 to TRBJ1-4; a possible D gene is TRBD1 (5 bases). V lost 8 bases, J lost 0 bases, and 10 bases lay in between. Germline CDR1 is SNHLY and CDR2 is FYNNEI. The CDR3 length is 14 residues. CDR3: CASLQGSTNEKLFF. CDR3 nucleotide sequence: TGTGCCAGCCTGCAGGGATCAACTAATGAAAAACTGTTTTTT.

The chain employs TRBV2 and TRBJ1-2; 8 bases are a match to TRBD1. In germline, CDR1 is SNHLY, CDR2 FYNNEI. V was pared by 1 base and J by 2 bases, with 12 bases of the junction left unmatched. The CDR3 consists of 18 residues. CDR3 residues: CASSEGALGQGGNYGYTF. The DNA for the CDR3 is TGTGCCAGCAGTGAAGGGGCCCTCGGACAGGGAGGAAACTATGGCTACACCTTC.

The gene calls are TRBV11-3 and TRBJ1-3; TRBD1 matches 8 bases. V gave up 1 base and J gave up 0 bases; unmatched junction bases: 8. The CDR3 totals 18 residues. Germline V gene sequence: CDR1 SGHNT, CDR2 YENEEA. The CDR3 reads CASSLGGTGTPSGNTIYF. The CDR3 coding sequence is TGTGCCAGCAGCTTAGGAGGGACAGGTACCCCCTCTGGAAACACCATATATTTT.

The chain combines TRBV12-5 with TRBJ1-2; maybe TRBD1 (5 bases). The germline V gene encodes CDR1 LGHNT and CDR2 FRNRAP. V was cut by 3 bases and J by 4 bases, with 9 bases left in between. The CDR3 covers 13 residues. The CDR3 DNA reads as TGTGCTAGTGGTTTCGGGGGTGGCTATGGCTACACCTTC. It translates to CASGFGGGYGYTF.

The chain carries TRBV5-4 and TRBJ2-1; D might be TRBD2 (6 bases). Germline-derived CDR1 and CDR2 are SGHNT and YYREEE (reference sequence). V lost 2 bases, J lost 0 bases, and 12 bases lay in between. This CDR3 contains 16 residues. In nucleotides, the CDR3 is TGTGCCAGCAGCTTTGGCGGGGCCAGCTCCTACAATGAGCAGTTCTTC. Translating gives CASSFGGASSYNEQFF.

This clone was seen a few times. The rearrangement uses TRBV30 and TRBJ1-2, with 9 bases identical to TRBD1. J lost 4 bases, V lost 2 bases, and 17 bases had no gene match. The length of the CDR3 is 18 residues. Germline values: CDR1 GTSNPN, CDR2 SVGIG (reference sequence). As DNA, the CDR3 is TGTGCCTGGAGTAGTAGTGGGGGGACAGGGCGAGGGAGCTATGGCTACACCTTC. Translating it yields CAWSSSGGTGRGSYGYTF.

The chain employs TRBV19 and TRBJ1-1; 7 nucleotides agree with TRBD1. Per the germline V gene, CDR1 is LNHDA and CDR2 is SQIVND (reference sequence). The V gene end was trimmed by 4 bases and the J gene end by 5 bases; junction bases not matched to a gene: 7. The CDR3 has 14 residues. The CDR3 bases are TGTGCCAGTAGTAAAAAGGGGGCGCGGACTGAAGCTTTCTTT. Amino acids: CASSKKGARTEAFF.

The rearrangement uses TRBV24-1 and TRBJ2-2; D gene ambiguous. V gave up 0 bases and J gave up 7 bases, with 5 bases separating them. Germline-derived CDR1 and CDR2 are KGHDR and SFDVKD. The CDR3 extends over 13 amino acids. The CDR3 loop reads CATSDLQFGELFF. CDR3 nucleotide sequence: TGTGCCACCAGTGATTTGCAGTTCGGGGAGCTGTTTTTT.

The chain combines TRBV7-2 with TRBJ1-1, with D unresolved. Germline V CDR1 and CDR2: SGHTA, FQGNSA. The V gene lost 5 bases and the J gene lost 2 bases, with 18 bases spanning the gap. The CDR3 spans 16 residues. CDR3 sequence (DNA): TGTGCCAGCAGCCCCTTCAGTACCCCCTCCAACACTGAAGCTTTCTTT. It yields the protein CASSPFSTPSNTEAFF.

The chain joins TRBV7-2 to TRBJ2-7; the D is unclear. Per the germline V gene, CDR1 is SGHTA and CDR2 is FQGNSA. V lost 1 base and J 2 bases, leaving 6 bases between the germline ends. This CDR3 region has 13 residues. This CDR3 reads CASSLVPAYEQYF. The CDR3 nucleotides read TGTGCCAGCAGCTTAGTTCCGGCCTACGAGCAGTACTTC.

The chain employs TRBV6-2 or TRBV6-3 and TRBJ2-2; 12 bases align to TRBD1. The CDR3 totals 18 residues. Germline-derived CDR1 and CDR2 are MNHEY and SVGEGT. V lost 5 bases, J lost 6 bases, and 13 bases stayed unmatched. The CDR3 nucleotides are TGTGCCAGCAGTGATCCGGGACAGGGGGCGATTTTCGCCGGGGAGCTGTTTTTT. This sequence encodes CASSDPGQGAIFAGELFF.

J is TRBJ1-2 and V is TRBV5-6; tentatively, D is TRBD1 (6 bases). CDR3 length equals 14 residues. Germline CDR1 and CDR2: SGHDT and YYEEEE. V gave up 3 bases and J gave up 0 bases, with 9 bases separating them. Written as DNA, the CDR3 is TGTGCCAGCAGCTCCAGGGGTACTAACTATGGCTACACCTTC. Encoded protein: CASSSRGTNYGYTF.

The chain joins TRBV4-1 to TRBJ2-5; 8 bases agree with TRBD2. Germline CDR1 and CDR2: MGHRA and YSYEKL. V was pared by 0 bases and J by 1 base, with 4 bases of the junction left unmatched. The CDR3 extends over 16 amino acids. CDR3 in DNA: TGCGCCAGCAGCCAAGATCGACGGGGGGGCCAAGAGACCCAGTACTTC. Its protein is CASSQDRRGGQETQYF.

The chain carries TRBV5-4 and TRBJ2-3; 11 bases fit TRBD2. CDR3 size: 17 residues. V shed 4 bases and J 2 bases; nucleotides not matched to a gene: 9. CDR1 is SGHNT, CDR2 YYREEE, per germline (reference sequence). The CDR3 nucleotides read TGTGCCAGCAGCCATAGCGGGAGGGCCGGGGTCACAGATACGCAGTATTTT. Translation gives CASSHSGRAGVTDTQYF.

The chain recombines TRBV28 with TRBJ2-7, with 7 bases fitting TRBD2. The V and J ends lost 6 bases and 3 bases, in that order; junction bases with no gene match: 11. The germline V gene encodes CDR1 MDHEN and CDR2 SYDVKM. CDR3 size: 15 residues. The chain's CDR3 is CASRRGERGSYEQYF. The CDR3 DNA reads as TGTGCCAGCAGACGGGGCGAGCGGGGAAGCTACGAGCAGTACTTC.

The CDR3 nucleotides read TGTGCCAGCAGTTATAAGCACTCTGGAAACACCATATATTTT. Amino acid sequence: CASSYKHSGNTIYF. The chain employs TRBV6-5 and TRBJ1-3; D unclear. Germline V CDR1 and CDR2: MNHEY, SVGAGI. This CDR3 comprises 14 residues. V was pared by 3 bases and J by 0 bases, with 6 bases between.

A single count supports this clone. At one end, the junction sequence differs from germline, possibly due to a read error. The chain recombines TRBV10-3 with TRBJ2-6; D not certain. The germline V gene encodes CDR1 ENHRY and CDR2 SYGVKD. This CDR3 has 15 amino acids. The CDR3 DNA sequence: TGTGCCATCGGTGACTCTTTAGCTGGGGCCAACGTCCTGACTTTC. The encoded protein is CAIGDSLAGANVLTF.

The chain employs TRBV28 and TRBJ2-7; the match to TRBD2 covers 9 bases. The CDR3 has 14 residues. Germline-derived CDR1 and CDR2 are MDHEN and SYDVKM. V shed 5 bases and J 3 bases; nucleotides not matched to a gene: 5. CDR3 coding DNA: TGTGCCAGCAGTATAATAGCGGGAGTCTACGAGCAGTACTTC. It encodes CASSIIAGVYEQYF.

This chain links TRBV9 with TRBJ2-3; D is uncertain. Gene TRBJ1-5 matches the end of the DNA better, so the J call may be wrong. This CDR3 is built from 10 residues. CDR1 and CDR2 (germline): SGDLS, YYNGEE. In nucleotides, the CDR3 is TGTGCCAGTGGACCTACGGGACAGCATTTT. Translated, it gives CASGPTGQHF.

The chain combines TRBV10-3 with TRBJ1-2; D is ambiguous. V was cut by 6 bases and J by 4 bases, with 12 bases left in between. This CDR3 is 13 amino acids long. Per germline, CDR1 ENHRY and CDR2 SYGVKD. The CDR3: CAIRGFRGYGYTF. The CDR3 DNA follows: TGTGCCATCAGGGGTTTCCGGGGCTATGGCTACACCTTC.

The chain links TRBV19 to TRBJ2-1, with D possibly being TRBD2 (6 bases). Trimming cost V 3 bases and J 6 bases, with 9 bases left between them. Germline lookup yields CDR1 LNHDA and CDR2 SQIVND (reference sequence). The CDR3 runs to 13 residues. The CDR3 loop reads CASSISGGNEQFF. The CDR3 DNA reads as TGTGCCAGTAGTATCTCCGGGGGCAATGAGCAGTTCTTC.

The chain combines TRBV7-8 with TRBJ2-3; 11 nucleotides line up with TRBD2. The CDR3 extends over 15 amino acids. Trimming cost V 5 bases and J 7 bases; bases outside gene matches: 8. The germline V gene has CDR1 SGHVS and CDR2 FQNEAQ. This CDR3 reads CASSQGLAGTNTQYF. DNA of the CDR3: TGTGCCAGCAGCCAAGGACTAGCGGGCACGAATACGCAGTATTTT.